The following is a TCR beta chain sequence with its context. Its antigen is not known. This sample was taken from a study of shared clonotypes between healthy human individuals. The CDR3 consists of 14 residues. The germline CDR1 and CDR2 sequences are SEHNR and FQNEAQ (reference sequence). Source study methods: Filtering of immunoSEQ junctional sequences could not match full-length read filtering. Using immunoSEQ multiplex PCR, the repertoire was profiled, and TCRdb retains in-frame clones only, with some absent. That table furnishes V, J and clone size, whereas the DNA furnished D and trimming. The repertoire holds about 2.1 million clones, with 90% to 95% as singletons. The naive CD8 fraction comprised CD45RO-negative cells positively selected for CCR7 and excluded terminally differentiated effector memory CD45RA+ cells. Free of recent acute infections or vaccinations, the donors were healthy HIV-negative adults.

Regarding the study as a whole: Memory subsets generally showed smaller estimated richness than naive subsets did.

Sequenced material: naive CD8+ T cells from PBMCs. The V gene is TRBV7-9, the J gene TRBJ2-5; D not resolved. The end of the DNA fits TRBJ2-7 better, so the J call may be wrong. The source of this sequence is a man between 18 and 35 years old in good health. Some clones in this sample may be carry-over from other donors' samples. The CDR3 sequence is CASSASSSSYEQYF. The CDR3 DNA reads TGTGCCAGCAGTGCCTCCTCAAGCTCCTACGAGCAGTACTTC.